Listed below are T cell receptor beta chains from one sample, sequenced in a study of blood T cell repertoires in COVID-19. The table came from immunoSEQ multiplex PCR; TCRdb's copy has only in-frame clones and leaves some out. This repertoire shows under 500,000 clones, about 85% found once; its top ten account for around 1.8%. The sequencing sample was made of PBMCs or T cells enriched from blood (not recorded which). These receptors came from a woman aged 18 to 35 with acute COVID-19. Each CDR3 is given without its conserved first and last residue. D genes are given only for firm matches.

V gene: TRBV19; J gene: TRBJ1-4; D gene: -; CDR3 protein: ASSKGTTTNEKLF
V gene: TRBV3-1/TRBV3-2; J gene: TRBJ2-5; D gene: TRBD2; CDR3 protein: ASSHLAGQETQY
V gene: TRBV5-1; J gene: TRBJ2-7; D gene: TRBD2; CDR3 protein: ASRLAGSDYEQY
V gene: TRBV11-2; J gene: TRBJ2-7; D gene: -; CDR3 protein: AAREESTYEQY
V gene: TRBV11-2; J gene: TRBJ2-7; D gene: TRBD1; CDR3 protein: ASRFPGQGAYEQY
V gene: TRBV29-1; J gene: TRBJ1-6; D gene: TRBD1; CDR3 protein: SVLWDRASPLH
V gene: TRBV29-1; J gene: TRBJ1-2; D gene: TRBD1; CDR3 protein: SVPQGGGYT
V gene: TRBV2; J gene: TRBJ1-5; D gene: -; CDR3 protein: ASSAGHGIEPQH
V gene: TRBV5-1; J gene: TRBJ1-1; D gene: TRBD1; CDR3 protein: ASSTTGTGAREAF
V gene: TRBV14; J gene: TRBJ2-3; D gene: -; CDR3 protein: ASSQDGLGEDTQY
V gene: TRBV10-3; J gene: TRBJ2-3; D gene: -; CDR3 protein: AISESRDTDTQY
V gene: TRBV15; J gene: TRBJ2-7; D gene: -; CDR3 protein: ATSRDRDEQY
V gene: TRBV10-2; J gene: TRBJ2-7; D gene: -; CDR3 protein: ASGSYEQY
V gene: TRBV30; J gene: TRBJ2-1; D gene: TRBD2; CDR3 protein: AWRFSGVYEQF
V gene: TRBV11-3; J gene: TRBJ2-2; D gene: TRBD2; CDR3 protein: ASSPFVLAGDRTGELF
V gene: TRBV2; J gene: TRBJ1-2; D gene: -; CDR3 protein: ASSAGQGIYGYT
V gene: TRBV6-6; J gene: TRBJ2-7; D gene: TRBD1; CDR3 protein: ASSGNRDSISYEQY
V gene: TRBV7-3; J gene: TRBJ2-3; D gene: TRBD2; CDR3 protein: ASSLVPGGALGDTQY
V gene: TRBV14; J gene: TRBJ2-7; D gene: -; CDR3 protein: ASSQGAYIYEQY
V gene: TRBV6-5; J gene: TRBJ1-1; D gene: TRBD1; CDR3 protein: ASSYYEDRENEAF
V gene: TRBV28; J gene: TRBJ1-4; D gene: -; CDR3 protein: ASSKNQGNEKLF
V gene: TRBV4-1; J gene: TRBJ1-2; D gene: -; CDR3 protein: ASTFDGSRDYGYT
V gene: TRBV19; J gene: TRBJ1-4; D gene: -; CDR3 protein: ASTDRRTWEKLF
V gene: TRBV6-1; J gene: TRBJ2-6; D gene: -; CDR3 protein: ASSEDISGANVLT
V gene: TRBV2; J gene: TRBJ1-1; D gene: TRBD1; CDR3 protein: ASSQAGQLNTEAF
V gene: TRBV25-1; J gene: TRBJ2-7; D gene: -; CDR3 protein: ASSGTSSYEQY
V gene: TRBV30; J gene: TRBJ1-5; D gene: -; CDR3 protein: AWQRHRNQPQH
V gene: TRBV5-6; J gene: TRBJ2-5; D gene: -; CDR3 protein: ASSLRGHTVWETQY
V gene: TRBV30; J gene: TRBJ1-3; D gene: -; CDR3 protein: AWKRGAGNTIY
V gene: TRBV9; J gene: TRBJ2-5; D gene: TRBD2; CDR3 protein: ASSGTRSQETQY
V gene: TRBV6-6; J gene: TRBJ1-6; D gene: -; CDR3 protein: ASLSPGQFGNSPLH
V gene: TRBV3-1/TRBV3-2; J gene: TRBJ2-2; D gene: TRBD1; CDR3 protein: ASSQPGQSPRELF
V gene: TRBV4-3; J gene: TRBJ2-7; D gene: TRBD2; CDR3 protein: ASSQGLAGQYEQY
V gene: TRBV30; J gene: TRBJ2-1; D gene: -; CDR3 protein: AWSVEEASRQF
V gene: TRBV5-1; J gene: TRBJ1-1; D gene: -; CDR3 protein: ASSQDTEAF
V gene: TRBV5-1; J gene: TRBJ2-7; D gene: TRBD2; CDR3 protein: ASSFGAGVSLYEQY
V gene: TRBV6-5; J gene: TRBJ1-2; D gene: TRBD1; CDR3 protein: ASSPGTGESYGYT
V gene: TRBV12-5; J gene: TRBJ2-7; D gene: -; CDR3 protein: ASARQGRYEQY
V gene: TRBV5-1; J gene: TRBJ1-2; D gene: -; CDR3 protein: ASSSQGLEYGYT
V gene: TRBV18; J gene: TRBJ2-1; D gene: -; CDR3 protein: ASSPTVASDYNEQF
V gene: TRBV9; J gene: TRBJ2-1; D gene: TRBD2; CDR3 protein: ASGPVSPRGAYNEQF
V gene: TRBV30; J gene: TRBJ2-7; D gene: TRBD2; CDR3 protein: ASTRLAGGGEQY
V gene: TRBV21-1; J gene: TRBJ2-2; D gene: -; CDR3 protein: ASSELYRGISGELF
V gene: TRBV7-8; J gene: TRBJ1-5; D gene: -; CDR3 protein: ASSPGGEPQH
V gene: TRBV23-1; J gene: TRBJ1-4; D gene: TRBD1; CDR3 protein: ASTLLDRDRGLSEKLF
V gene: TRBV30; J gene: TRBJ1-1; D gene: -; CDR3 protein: AWSQGVGRTEAF
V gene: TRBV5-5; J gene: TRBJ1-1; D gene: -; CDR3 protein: ASSLGGIVIGRAF
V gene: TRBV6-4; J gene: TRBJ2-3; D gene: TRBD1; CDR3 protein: ASSAEPTGTDTQY
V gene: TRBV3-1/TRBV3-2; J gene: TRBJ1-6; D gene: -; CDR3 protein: ASSQTGSSYNSPLH